One sample yielded the 30 T cell receptor beta chains listed below, sequenced in a study of blood T cell repertoires in COVID-19 (dated by TCRdb to 2018 to 2021). Libraries were constructed by the immunoSEQ multiplex PCR assay. Drawn from immuneACCESS, this table holds only the in-frame rearrangements with V and J called that TCRdb kept. Clones are partly lost; checked studies trace under half to an unresolved V gene and leave the rest unexplained. For this sample the table gives under 200,000 clones, of which roughly nine tenths were detected only once. Roughly 11% of the sample goes to the ten largest clones. The sample comprised peripheral blood. The receptors were gathered from a woman aged 60-75 years with COVID-19, enrolled during active disease.

The rearrangement joins TRBV5-5 to TRBJ1-2; 9 bases are a match to TRBD1. Germline-derived CDR1 and CDR2 are SGHKS and YYEKEE (reference sequence). CDR3 length: 15 residues. V dropped 4 bases and J dropped 4; count of bases not matched to a gene: 8. The CDR3 DNA reads TGTGCCAGCAGCCCACACGGACAGGGGAGCTATGGCTACACCTTC. Its translation is CASSPHGQGSYGYTF.

This clone turned up a few times. Here the CDR3 reads CASSDAGGQQPQHF. The CDR3 bases are TGTGCCAGCAGTGATGCGGGGGGTCAGCAGCCCCAGCATTTT. This chain joins TRBV6-1 and TRBJ1-5; TRBD1 is a possible D gene (5 bases). The germline V gene encodes CDR1 MNHNS and CDR2 SASEGT. This CDR3 region has 14 residues. Deletions cut 3 bases from V and 7 bases from J, with 13 bases between.

The chain has TRBV28 and TRBJ2-2; TRBD1 matches 7 bases. The CDR3 is 16 residues long. The germline V gene has CDR1 MDHEN and CDR2 SYDVKM. V was clipped by 6 bases and J by 3 bases; unmatched bases: 10. DNA for the CDR3: TGTGCCAGCAGAAAGGAACAGGGGCAGTACACCGGGGAGCTGTTTTTT. Its protein is CASRKEQGQYTGELFF. The full variable domain, rest sourced from reference TRBV28 and TRBJ2-2, is DVKVTQSSRYLVKRTGEKVFLECVQDMDHENMFWYRQDPGLGLRLIYFSYDVKMKEKGDIPEGYSVSREKKERFSLILESASTNQTSMYLCASRKEQGQYTGELFFGEGSRLTVL.

The rearrangement joins TRBV19 to TRBJ2-1; D ambiguous. V was clipped by 3 bases and J by 0 bases, with 12 bases between them. The CDR3 runs to 16 residues. CDR1 and CDR2 from the germline V gene are LNHDA and SQIVND (reference sequence). As DNA, the CDR3 is TGTGCCAGTAGTATTTCGACACAGAGCTCCTACAATGAGCAGTTCTTC. Translation: CASSISTQSSYNEQFF.

The gene calls are TRBV9 and TRBJ1-4, with TRBD1 matching 9 bases. Germline V gene lookup returns CDR1 SGDLS and CDR2 YYNGEE. The CDR3 runs to 18 residues. The J segment lost 7 bases and the V segment lost 4 bases, leaving 17 bases of the junction unmatched. CDR3 in DNA: TGTGCCAGCAGCCCCCCGACGTCCGAACAGGGGGCAAGTGAAAAACTGTTTTTT. Protein: CASSPPTSEQGASEKLFF.

This sequence joins TRBV4-2 and TRBJ2-5, with a possible D match to TRBD1 (6 bases). Deletions cut 4 bases from V and 5 bases from J, with 17 bases between. Germline V gene sequence: CDR1 LGHNA, CDR2 YNFKEQ. CDR3 size: 15 residues. Here the CDR3 reads CASSPWTEGVETQYF. CDR3 DNA sequence: TGTGCCAGCAGCCCCTGGACAGAGGGGGTGGAGACCCAGTACTTC.

This sequence joins TRBV5-4 and TRBJ2-5; 9 bases are shared with TRBD2. The ends lost 2 bases at V and 5 bases at J; junction bases unmatched: 4. Per germline, CDR1 SGHNT and CDR2 YYREEE (reference sequence). This CDR3 is 14 amino acids long. The CDR3 DNA reads TGTGCCAGCAGCTTCGGGACTAGCCTTGAGACCCAGTACTTC. Amino acid sequence: CASSFGTSLETQYF.

The chain employs TRBV7-2 and TRBJ2-7; D is perhaps TRBD2 (5 bases). The CDR3 is made up of 14 amino acids. Trimming shortened V by 2 bases and J by 0 bases, and 8 bases separated the two germline ends. The germline V gene has CDR1 SGHTA and CDR2 FQGNSA. The CDR3 bases are TGTGCCAGCAGCTTATCGGGGAGCTCCTACGAGCAGTACTTC. This gives the protein CASSLSGSSYEQYF. Drawing the rest from reference TRBV7-2 and TRBJ2-7, the complete variable domain is GAGVSQSPSNKVTEKGKDVELRCDPISGHTALYWYRQSLGQGLEFLIYFQGNSAPDKSGLPSDRFSAERTGGSVSTLTIQRTQQEDSAVYLCASSLSGSSYEQYFGPGTRLTVT.

V is TRBV2 and J is TRBJ1-1; TRBD1 is a possible D gene (6 bases). This CDR3 comprises 14 residues. CDR1 and CDR2 from the germline V gene are SNHLY and FYNNEI. The germline V and J ends were trimmed by 7 bases and 5 bases, with 17 bases remaining between them. The CDR3, as DNA: TGTGCCAGCAATCCGCAGGGGTTTTGGACTGAAGCTTTCTTT. As protein: CASNPQGFWTEAFF.

This chain connects TRBV4-1 to TRBJ2-6; 12 bases map to TRBD1. Germline V gene sequence: CDR1 MGHRA, CDR2 YSYEKL. This CDR3 region has 18 residues. Germline trimming cut 0 bases from V and 2 bases from J; bases unmatched to any gene: 2. The CDR3 DNA follows: TGCGCCAGCAGCCAAGAGGGACAGGGGGCGGCTGGGGCCAACGTCCTGACTTTC. Residues: CASSQEGQGAAGANVLTF.

The genes are TRBV30 and TRBJ2-3, with 14 bases lining up with TRBD2. J was trimmed by 1 base and V by 6 bases; bases with no gene match: 3. Germline CDR1 is GTSNPN and CDR2 is SVGIG (reference sequence). CDR3 length: 15 amino acids. This CDR3 is CACMGLAGGTDTQYF. For the CDR3, the DNA is TGTGCCTGTATGGGACTAGCGGGAGGCACAGATACGCAGTATTTT.

V usage is TRBV2 and J usage is TRBJ1-4; perhaps TRBD1 as D (6 bases). The germline gives CDR1 SNHLY, CDR2 FYNNEI. The V and J ends lost 7 bases and 0 bases respectively, with 12 bases between them. The CDR3 runs 15 residues. The CDR3 region has the DNA TGTGCCAGCATCGACAGGCCTGCAACTAATGAAAAACTGTTTTTT. This gives the protein CASIDRPATNEKLFF.

The V gene is TRBV4-3, the J gene TRBJ2-7; D possibly corresponds to TRBD2 (6 bases). CDR3 length equals 14 residues. The V and J ends lost 0 bases and 4 bases respectively, with 10 bases between them. Per the germline V gene, CDR1 is LGHNA and CDR2 is YSLEER. The chain's CDR3 is CASSQESGLYEQYF. DNA for the CDR3: TGCGCCAGCAGCCAAGAAAGCGGGCTTTACGAGCAGTACTTC.

J is TRBJ1-5 and V is TRBV14; TRBD1 is a possible D gene (5 bases). CDR3 length equals 12 residues. The V and J ends lost 8 bases and 5 bases respectively, with 10 bases between them. Germline V lookup: CDR1 SGHDN, CDR2 FVKESK. CDR3 sequence (DNA): TGTGCCAGCTTTCAGGGTTATCAGCCCCAGCATTTT. Translated, it gives CASFQGYQPQHF.

In this sample, this clone turned up once. This chain connects TRBV19 to TRBJ1-2, with 9 positions matching TRBD1. This CDR3 is 16 amino acids long. Germline CDR1 reads LNHDA; CDR2 reads SQIVND (reference sequence). Unmatched junction bases numbered 15, after V lost 7 bases and J lost 6 bases. CDR3 nucleotides: TGTGCCAGTATAAGATCCCGGGACAGGGCGGGCCATGGCTACACCTTC. It specifies CASIRSRDRAGHGYTF.

This chain joins TRBV4-2 and TRBJ2-3; 10 bases align to TRBD2. Trimming removed 0 bases from V and 2 bases from J; junction bases left unmatched: 14. Germline V lookup: CDR1 LGHNA, CDR2 YNFKEQ. The CDR3 runs to 20 residues. The CDR3 loop is CASSQELGVASGSVTDTQYF. The CDR3 DNA follows: TGTGCCAGCAGCCAAGAACTGGGGGTAGCTAGCGGGAGCGTCACAGATACGCAGTATTTT.

The rearrangement joins TRBV7-8 to TRBJ1-1, with TRBD1 as a possible D gene (5 bases). Trimming took off 4 bases at V and 7 bases at J, with 13 bases between the two ends. The germline gives CDR1 SGHVS, CDR2 FQNEAQ. The CDR3 sequence is 13 residues long. In nucleotides, the CDR3 is TGTGCCAGCAGCTCGGGACTCCTGAGTGAAGCTTTCTTT. It translates to CASSSGLLSEAFF.

The genes are TRBV7-6 and TRBJ1-3; TRBD1 might be the D (6 bases). Germline V gives CDR1 SGHVS, CDR2 FNYEAQ. CDR3 length equals 16 residues. The V gene lost 5 bases and the J gene lost 0 bases, with 14 bases spanning the gap. Here the CDR3 DNA reads TGTGCCAGCAGCCGAAATACAGGGTTCTCTGGAAACACCATATATTTT. Translated, it gives CASSRNTGFSGNTIYF.

V usage is TRBV15 and J usage is TRBJ1-1; D might be TRBD1 (5 bases). The germline CDR1 and CDR2 sequences are LNHNV and YYDKDF (reference sequence). The CDR3 spans 14 residues. Trimming removed 5 bases at V and 0 bases at J, with 10 bases between. The DNA for the CDR3 is TGTGCCACCAGCGGGGGAGGGCTGAACACTGAAGCTTTCTTT. Translating gives CATSGGGLNTEAFF.

V gene TRBV24-1 combines with J gene TRBJ2-5; possible D gene TRBD2, 5 bases. Germline V lookup: CDR1 KGHDR, CDR2 SFDVKD. This CDR3 is 14 amino acids long. V lost 2 bases and J 6 bases, leaving 12 bases between the germline ends. CDR3 DNA sequence: TGTGCCACCAGTGATTCGGGGTGGATGAAGACCCAGTACTTC. Its translation is CATSDSGWMKTQYF.

The chain recombines TRBV24-1 with TRBJ2-3, with TRBD1 matching 7 bases. There are 15 residues in the CDR3. V lost 1 base to trimming and J lost 4 bases; unmatched junction nucleotides: 4. Per germline, CDR1 KGHDR and CDR2 SFDVKD. CDR3 DNA sequence: TGTGCCACCAGTGATTTCAGACAGGGCTCAGATACGCAGTATTTT. It is translated as CATSDFRQGSDTQYF.

The rearrangement joins TRBV21-1 to TRBJ2-1; the table's TRBD2 call for D was not verified on the DNA. TRBV21-1 is a pseudogene. This CDR3 spans 16 amino acids. CDR3 DNA: TGTGCCAGCAGCAAGACTAGCGGCCACCCACACGATGAGCAGTTCTTC. It is translated as CASSKTSGHPHDEQFF.

The chain combines TRBV4-2 with TRBJ1-3, with 8 bases that match TRBD1. This CDR3 is built from 17 residues. J was trimmed by 0 bases and V by 0 bases; bases with no gene match: 4. Germline V CDR1 and CDR2: LGHNA, YNFKEQ. CDR3 residues: CASSQDRTGYSGNTIYF. DNA of the CDR3: TGTGCCAGCAGCCAAGATAGGACAGGGTACTCTGGAAACACCATATATTTT.

The chain combines TRBV9 with TRBJ2-1; D remains unclear. Trimming pared 4 bases from V and 2 bases from J, leaving 13 bases between. This CDR3 has 15 amino acids. The V gene's germline CDR1 is SGDLS and CDR2 YYNGEE. CDR3 loop: CASSPYLAAYNEQFF. The CDR3 DNA is TGTGCCAGCAGCCCGTACTTGGCGGCCTACAATGAGCAGTTCTTC.

J is TRBJ1-1 and V is TRBV28; unclear D gene. The CDR3 spans 10 residues. V was shortened by 7 bases and J by 5 bases, with 5 bases between the two germline ends. Germline assignment: CDR1 MDHEN and CDR2 SYDVKM. CDR3 DNA: TGTGCCAGCACGGGGACTGAAGCTTTCTTT. Encoded protein: CASTGTEAFF.

This clone appeared a single time. The rearrangement uses TRBV6-5 and TRBJ1-1; 7 bases are a match to TRBD1. This CDR3 spans 12 amino acids. With 8 bases clipped from V and 1 base from J, the junction kept 1 base outside the gene matches. Germline CDR1 reads MNHEY; CDR2 reads SVGAGI. CDR3: CASGDRNTEAFF. CDR3 DNA sequence: TGTGCCAGCGGGGACAGGAACACTGAAGCTTTCTTT.

The V gene is TRBV27, the J gene TRBJ1-2, with a weak D call TRBD1 (5 bases). The V end was cut by 6 bases, the J end by 0 bases, with 14 bases between. The CDR3 has 15 residues. The germline V gene has CDR1 MNHEY and CDR2 SMNVEV (reference sequence). Here the CDR3 DNA reads TGTGCCAGCAGAAATACAGGAAGAACTAACTATGGCTACACCTTC. As protein: CASRNTGRTNYGYTF.

The chain joins TRBV2 to TRBJ1-2; TRBD1 agrees at 7 bases. The CDR3 length is 13 residues. Germline CDR1 and CDR2: SNHLY and FYNNEI. Losses at the gene ends were 4 bases for V and 7 bases for J; bases not matched to a gene: 6. The CDR3 region has the DNA TGTGCCAGCAGTGTTATAGGGGGCTCTGGCTACACCTTC. Protein: CASSVIGGSGYTF.

V and J are TRBV6-6 and TRBJ1-1; TRBD1 matches at 8 bases. V lost 7 bases, J lost 1 base, and 5 bases stayed unmatched. Germline assignment: CDR1 MNHNY and CDR2 SVGAGI (reference sequence). This CDR3 region has 14 residues. The CDR3 DNA is TGTGCCAGCACCGACAGGGGAGAGAACACTGAAGCTTTCTTT. Protein: CASTDRGENTEAFF.

V is TRBV28 and J is TRBJ2-3; a weak D match, TRBD2 (6 bases). From germline, CDR1 is MDHEN and CDR2 SYDVKM. Trimming removed 2 bases at V and 2 bases at J, with 17 bases between. This CDR3 has 17 residues. The CDR3 is CASSLPKPGTVTDTQYF. In DNA, the CDR3 is TGTGCCAGCAGTTTACCCAAACCCGGGACTGTCACAGATACGCAGTATTTT.